These T cell receptor beta chains were read from a single sample in a study of beta chain features in type 1 diabetes. Data came from immunoSEQ multiplex PCR; TCRdb stores just in-frame clones and leaves some out. The sample contains 150,000 to 200,000 clones, 6.5% to 10% of which appear only once. The sample consisted of central memory CD4+ T cells from blood. These receptors were collected from a woman aged 18-30 years with type 1 diabetes. CDR3s include the opening cysteine and the closing phenylalanine or tryptophan. Fields, in order: clone size, D gene, J gene, V gene, CDR3 protein, CDR3 DNA. The D gene is left open where the match is weak. A row's size may be missing; if present it is once, few, many or a size class.

clone_size: few
d_call: -
j_call: TRBJ1-6
v_call: TRBV11-3
cdr3_aa: CASSPRGTSPLHF
cdr3_nt: TGTGCCAGCAGCCCTAGGGGTACTTCACCCCTCCACTTT

clone_size: many
d_call: -
j_call: TRBJ2-7
v_call: TRBV28
cdr3_aa: CASSQVRQYF
cdr3_nt: TGTGCCAGCAGTCAGGTGCGACAGTACTTC

clone_size: -
d_call: -
j_call: TRBJ2-3
v_call: TRBV6-5
cdr3_aa: CASSYERWSTDTQYF
cdr3_nt: TGTGCCAGCAGTTACGAGCGTTGGAGCACAGATACGCAGTATTTT

clone_size: -
d_call: TRBD1
j_call: TRBJ2-7
v_call: TRBV28
cdr3_aa: CASSFLSDRGNEEQYF
cdr3_nt: TGTGCCAGCAGTTTCTTATCGGACAGGGGAAATGAGGAGCAGTACTTC

clone_size: -
d_call: TRBD2
j_call: TRBJ2-3
v_call: TRBV18
cdr3_aa: CASSPPGGRTDTQYF
cdr3_nt: TGTGCCAGCTCACCACCGGGGGGGAGGACAGATACGCAGTATTTT

clone_size: few
d_call: -
j_call: TRBJ1-2
v_call: TRBV15
cdr3_aa: CATSQSGTNYGYTF
cdr3_nt: TGTGCCACCAGCCAATCCGGGACAAACTATGGCTACACCTTC

clone_size: -
d_call: -
j_call: TRBJ1-2
v_call: TRBV28
cdr3_aa: CASGIYGYTF
cdr3_nt: TGTGCCAGCGGCATATATGGCTACACCTTC

clone_size: few
d_call: TRBD2
j_call: TRBJ2-3
v_call: TRBV7-2
cdr3_aa: CASRVAGAVTDTQYF
cdr3_nt: TGTGCCAGCAGAGTAGCGGGGGCAGTCACAGATACGCAGTATTTT

clone_size: -
d_call: TRBD2
j_call: TRBJ2-1
v_call: TRBV19
cdr3_aa: CATTTSRYNEQFF
cdr3_nt: TGTGCCACTACGACTAGCCGCTACAATGAGCAGTTCTTC

clone_size: -
d_call: TRBD1
j_call: TRBJ1-2
v_call: TRBV11-1
cdr3_aa: CASSRQGVGANYGYTF
cdr3_nt: TGTGCCAGCAGCCGACAGGGGGTTGGAGCTAACTATGGCTACACCTTC

clone_size: -
d_call: -
j_call: TRBJ1-4
v_call: TRBV19
cdr3_aa: CASSAAGRHGEKLFF
cdr3_nt: TGTGCCAGTAGTGCCGCAGGGCGACATGGCGAAAAACTGTTTTTT

clone_size: few
d_call: -
j_call: TRBJ1-2
v_call: TRBV27
cdr3_aa: CASSLVGEESRGYTF
cdr3_nt: TGTGCCAGCAGTTTGGTCGGGGAGGAATCGAGGGGCTACACCTTC

clone_size: few
d_call: TRBD1
j_call: TRBJ1-5
v_call: TRBV19
cdr3_aa: CASSGTVNQPQHF
cdr3_nt: TGTGCCAGTAGTGGGACAGTCAATCAGCCCCAGCATTTT

clone_size: few
d_call: -
j_call: TRBJ2-3
v_call: TRBV7-2
cdr3_aa: CASSLRHRGRGDTQYF
cdr3_nt: TGTGCCAGCAGCTTAAGGCATAGGGGGAGGGGAGATACGCAGTATTTT

clone_size: few
d_call: TRBD1
j_call: TRBJ2-3
v_call: TRBV13
cdr3_aa: CASSNTWDRVSDTQYF
cdr3_nt: TGTGCCAGCAGTAATACGTGGGACAGGGTGTCAGATACGCAGTATTTT

clone_size: few
d_call: TRBD1
j_call: TRBJ2-7
v_call: TRBV5-1
cdr3_aa: CASSSGTVAEQYF
cdr3_nt: TGCGCCAGCAGCTCCGGGACAGTCGCCGAGCAGTACTTC

clone_size: few
d_call: TRBD1
j_call: TRBJ1-2
v_call: TRBV4-3
cdr3_aa: CASSQDPGGTVYGYTF
cdr3_nt: TGCGCCAGCAGCCAAGATCCCGGAGGGACAGTATATGGCTACACCTTC

clone_size: few
d_call: -
j_call: TRBJ1-2
v_call: TRBV7-9
cdr3_aa: CASSPNRGENYGYTF
cdr3_nt: TGTGCCAGCAGCCCAAATCGGGGAGAGAACTATGGCTACACCTTC

clone_size: few
d_call: TRBD1
j_call: TRBJ1-1
v_call: TRBV4-3
cdr3_aa: CASSQSPTGTSTEAFF
cdr3_nt: TGCGCCAGCAGCCAGAGCCCGACAGGGACTAGCACTGAAGCTTTCTTT

clone_size: few
d_call: -
j_call: TRBJ2-1
v_call: TRBV11-3
cdr3_aa: CASRRDDEQFF
cdr3_nt: TGTGCCAGCCGCAGGGATGATGAGCAGTTCTTC

clone_size: few
d_call: TRBD2
j_call: TRBJ2-3
v_call: TRBV5-1
cdr3_aa: CASSRRLAGGTDTQYF
cdr3_nt: TGCGCCAGCAGCCGTCGACTAGCGGGGGGCACAGATACGCAGTATTTT

clone_size: few
d_call: TRBD1
j_call: TRBJ1-1
v_call: TRBV19
cdr3_aa: CASSMGQTGTEAFF
cdr3_nt: TGTGCCAGTAGTATGGGACAGACGGGAACTGAAGCTTTCTTT

clone_size: few
d_call: TRBD2
j_call: TRBJ2-1
v_call: TRBV7-9
cdr3_aa: CASSFLAGGAGDEQFF
cdr3_nt: TGTGCCAGCAGCTTCCTAGCGGGAGGCGCGGGGGACGAGCAGTTCTTC

clone_size: few
d_call: TRBD1
j_call: TRBJ1-2
v_call: TRBV4-1
cdr3_aa: CASSQTPGDRARNYGYTF
cdr3_nt: TGCGCCAGCAGCCAAACGCCGGGGGACAGGGCGAGAAACTATGGCTACACCTTC

clone_size: -
d_call: TRBD1
j_call: TRBJ2-3
v_call: TRBV4-3
cdr3_aa: CASSEGQGADTQYF
cdr3_nt: TGCGCCAGCAGCGAAGGACAGGGGGCCGATACGCAGTATTTT

clone_size: few
d_call: -
j_call: TRBJ1-2
v_call: TRBV20-1
cdr3_aa: CSATKTGGHTF
cdr3_nt: TGCAGTGCTACGAAGACAGGAGGTCACACCTTC

clone_size: few
d_call: -
j_call: TRBJ2-7
v_call: TRBV7-9
cdr3_aa: CASSLVAQGTYEQYF
cdr3_nt: TGTGCCAGCAGCTTGGTTGCGCAGGGAACCTACGAGCAGTACTTC

clone_size: -
d_call: -
j_call: TRBJ2-3
v_call: TRBV10-3
cdr3_aa: CAIAREADTQYF
cdr3_nt: TGTGCCATCGCCAGGGAGGCAGATACGCAGTATTTT

clone_size: -
d_call: -
j_call: TRBJ2-3
v_call: TRBV5-6
cdr3_aa: CASTDTKRANTDTQYF
cdr3_nt: TGTGCCAGCACCGATACTAAGAGGGCTAACACAGATACGCAGTATTTT

clone_size: few
d_call: TRBD1
j_call: TRBJ2-5
v_call: TRBV5-6
cdr3_aa: CASRRTGWETQYF
cdr3_nt: TGTGCCAGCAGACGGACAGGGTGGGAGACCCAGTACTTC

clone_size: -
d_call: -
j_call: TRBJ1-1
v_call: TRBV19
cdr3_aa: CASSMSRTVRTEAFF
cdr3_nt: TGTGCCAGTAGTATGTCCCGGACAGTACGCACTGAAGCTTTCTTT

clone_size: many
d_call: TRBD2
j_call: TRBJ2-2
v_call: TRBV7-6
cdr3_aa: CASSLGTSGITGELFF
cdr3_nt: TGTGCCAGCAGCTTGGGGACTAGCGGGATCACCGGGGAGCTGTTTTTT

clone_size: -
d_call: -
j_call: TRBJ1-1
v_call: TRBV6-5
cdr3_aa: CASSPTDRGYTEAFF
cdr3_nt: TGTGCCAGCAGTCCAACCGACAGAGGCTACACTGAAGCTTTCTTT

clone_size: -
d_call: -
j_call: TRBJ1-5
v_call: TRBV5-8
cdr3_aa: CASSRQGLSMSNQPQHF
cdr3_nt: TGTGCCAGCAGCCGGCAGGGCTTATCAATGAGCAATCAGCCCCAGCATTTT

clone_size: -
d_call: TRBD2
j_call: TRBJ2-1
v_call: TRBV11-2
cdr3_aa: CASSLDSGGVVFF
cdr3_nt: TGTGCCAGCAGCTTGGATAGCGGGGGGGTAGTGTTCTTC

clone_size: -
d_call: -
j_call: TRBJ2-2
v_call: TRBV7-2
cdr3_aa: CASSPFDRELFF
cdr3_nt: TGTGCCAGCAGCCCTTTTGACAGGGAGCTGTTTTTT

clone_size: -
d_call: -
j_call: TRBJ2-5
v_call: TRBV19
cdr3_aa: CASSKREIGVTQYF
cdr3_nt: TGTGCCAGTTCTAAGAGGGAGATCGGTGTGACCCAGTACTTC

clone_size: -
d_call: -
j_call: TRBJ2-1
v_call: TRBV7-6
cdr3_aa: CASSLVTPRLNEQFF
cdr3_nt: TGTGCCAGCAGCTTAGTAACCCCCAGGCTGAATGAGCAGTTCTTC

clone_size: -
d_call: -
j_call: TRBJ2-2
v_call: TRBV28
cdr3_aa: CASKRGGELFF
cdr3_nt: TGTGCCAGCAAACGAGGCGGGGAGCTGTTTTTT

clone_size: many
d_call: TRBD1
j_call: TRBJ1-1
v_call: TRBV27
cdr3_aa: CASSRETGGANAFF
cdr3_nt: TGTGCCAGCAGTAGAGAAACAGGGGGCGCGAATGCTTTCTTT

clone_size: -
d_call: TRBD2
j_call: TRBJ2-7
v_call: TRBV18
cdr3_aa: CASSPRGLAGGTYEQYF
cdr3_nt: TGTGCCAGCTCACCAAGAGGACTAGCGGGAGGAACCTACGAGCAGTACTTC

clone_size: few
d_call: TRBD1
j_call: TRBJ2-5
v_call: TRBV30
cdr3_aa: CAWSSGQPNQETQYF
cdr3_nt: TGTGCCTGGAGCTCGGGACAGCCAAACCAAGAGACCCAGTACTTC

clone_size: -
d_call: -
j_call: TRBJ2-2
v_call: TRBV14
cdr3_aa: CASSQAGQNTGELFF
cdr3_nt: TGTGCCAGCAGCCAAGCCGGACAGAACACCGGGGAGCTGTTTTTT

clone_size: -
d_call: -
j_call: TRBJ1-1
v_call: TRBV6-5
cdr3_aa: CASKEDREAFF
cdr3_nt: TGTGCCAGCAAGGAGGACAGAGAAGCTTTCTTT

clone_size: few
d_call: -
j_call: TRBJ2-2
v_call: TRBV7-9
cdr3_aa: CASRPMALNTGELFF
cdr3_nt: TGTGCCAGCCGCCCCATGGCCCTGAACACCGGGGAGCTGTTTTTT

clone_size: -
d_call: TRBD1
j_call: TRBJ1-2
v_call: TRBV18
cdr3_aa: CASSYRQGGDYGYTF
cdr3_nt: TGTGCCAGCTCATATCGACAGGGGGGAGACTATGGCTACACCTTC